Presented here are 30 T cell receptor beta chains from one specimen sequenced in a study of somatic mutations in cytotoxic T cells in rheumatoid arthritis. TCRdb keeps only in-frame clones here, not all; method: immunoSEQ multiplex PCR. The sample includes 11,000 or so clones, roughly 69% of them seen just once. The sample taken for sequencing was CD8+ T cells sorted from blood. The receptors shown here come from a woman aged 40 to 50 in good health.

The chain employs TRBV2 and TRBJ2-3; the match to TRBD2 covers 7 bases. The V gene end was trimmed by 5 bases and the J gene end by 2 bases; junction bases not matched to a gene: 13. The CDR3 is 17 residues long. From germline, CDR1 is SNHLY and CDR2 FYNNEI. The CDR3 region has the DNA TGTGCCAGCAGTCCTCCCCCGACTAGCATTGACACAGATACGCAGTATTTT. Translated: CASSPPPTSIDTDTQYF.

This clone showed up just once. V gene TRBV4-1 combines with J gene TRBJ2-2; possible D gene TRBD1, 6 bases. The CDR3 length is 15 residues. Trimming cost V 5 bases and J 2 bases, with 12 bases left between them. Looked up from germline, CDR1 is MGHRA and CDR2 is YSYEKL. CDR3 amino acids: CASSFRDTNTGELFF. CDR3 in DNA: TGCGCCAGCAGCTTCCGGGACACTAACACCGGGGAGCTGTTTTTT.

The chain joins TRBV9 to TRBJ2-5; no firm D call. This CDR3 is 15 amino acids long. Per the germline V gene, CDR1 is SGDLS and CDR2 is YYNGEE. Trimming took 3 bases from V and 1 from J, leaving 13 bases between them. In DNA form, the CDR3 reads TGTGCCAGCAGCGCGGGTGAGGCATTCCAAGAGACCCAGTACTTC. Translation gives CASSAGEAFQETQYF. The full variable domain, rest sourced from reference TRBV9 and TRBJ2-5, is DSGVTQTPKHLITATGQRVTLRCSPRSGDLSVYWYQQSLDQGLQFLIQYYNGEERAKGNILERFSAQQFPDLHSELNLSSLELGDSALYFCASSAGEAFQETQYFGPGTRLLVL.

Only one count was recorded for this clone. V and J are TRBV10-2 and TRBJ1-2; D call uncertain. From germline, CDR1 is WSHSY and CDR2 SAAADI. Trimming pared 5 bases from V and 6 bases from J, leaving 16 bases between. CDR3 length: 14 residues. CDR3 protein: CASSSGRAWNGYTF. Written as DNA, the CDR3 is TGCGCCAGCAGTTCCGGGCGGGCCTGGAATGGCTACACCTTC.

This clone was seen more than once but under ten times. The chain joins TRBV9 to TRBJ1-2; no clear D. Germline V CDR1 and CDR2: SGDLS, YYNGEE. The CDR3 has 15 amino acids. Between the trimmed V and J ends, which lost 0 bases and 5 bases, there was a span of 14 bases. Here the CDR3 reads CASSVEAANPYGYTF. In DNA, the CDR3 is TGTGCCAGCAGCGTAGAGGCAGCTAACCCTTATGGCTACACCTTC.

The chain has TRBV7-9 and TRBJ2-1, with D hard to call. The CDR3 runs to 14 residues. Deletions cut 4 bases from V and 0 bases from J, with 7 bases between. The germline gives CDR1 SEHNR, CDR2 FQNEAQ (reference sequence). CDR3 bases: TGTGCCAGCAGCTCTGGGTCCTCCTACAATGAGCAGTTCTTC. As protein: CASSSGSSYNEQFF.

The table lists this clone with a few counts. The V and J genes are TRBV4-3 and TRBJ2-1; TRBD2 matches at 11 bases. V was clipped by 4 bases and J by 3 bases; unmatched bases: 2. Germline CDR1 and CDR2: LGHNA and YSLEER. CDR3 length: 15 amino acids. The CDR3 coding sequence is TGCGCCAGCAGCCCTACTAGCGGGAGCTACAATGAGCAGTTCTTC. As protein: CASSPTSGSYNEQFF.

This CDR3 is CASSPTGGFENTIYF. The CDR3 DNA reads as TGTGCCAGCAGCCCTACAGGGGGCTTTGAAAACACCATATATTTT. V usage is TRBV13 and J usage is TRBJ1-3; 9 nucleotides align to TRBD1. Trimming at V came to 5 bases and at J to 6 bases, leaving 8 bases not matched to a gene. From germline, CDR1 is PRHDT and CDR2 FYEKMQ (reference sequence). This CDR3 comprises 15 residues.

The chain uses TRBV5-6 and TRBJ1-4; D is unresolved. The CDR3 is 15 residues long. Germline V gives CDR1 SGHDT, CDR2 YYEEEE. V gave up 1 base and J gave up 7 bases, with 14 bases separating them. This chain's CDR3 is CASSLRSETIEKLFF. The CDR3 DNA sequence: TGTGCCAGCAGCTTGAGGAGCGAGACGATTGAAAAACTGTTTTTT.

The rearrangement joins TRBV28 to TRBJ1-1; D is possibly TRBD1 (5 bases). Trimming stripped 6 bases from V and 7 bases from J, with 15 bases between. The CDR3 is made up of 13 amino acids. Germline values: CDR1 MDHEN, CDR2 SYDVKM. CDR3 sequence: CASSRGTPNEAFF. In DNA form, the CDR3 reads TGTGCCAGCAGCCGCGGGACGCCTAATGAAGCTTTCTTT.

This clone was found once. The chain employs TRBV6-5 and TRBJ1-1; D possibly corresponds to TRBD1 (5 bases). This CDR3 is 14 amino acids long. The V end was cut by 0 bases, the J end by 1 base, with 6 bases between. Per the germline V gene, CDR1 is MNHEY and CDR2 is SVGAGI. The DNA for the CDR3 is TGTGCCAGCAGTTACTCTGGGACGAACACTGAAGCTTTCTTT. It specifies CASSYSGTNTEAFF.

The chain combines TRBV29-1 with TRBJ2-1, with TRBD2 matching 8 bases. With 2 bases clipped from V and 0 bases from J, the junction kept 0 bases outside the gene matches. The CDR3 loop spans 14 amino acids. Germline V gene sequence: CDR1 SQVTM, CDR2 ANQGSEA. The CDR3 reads CSVESGSSYNEQFF. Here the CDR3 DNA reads TGCAGCGTTGAAAGCGGGAGCTCCTACAATGAGCAGTTCTTC.

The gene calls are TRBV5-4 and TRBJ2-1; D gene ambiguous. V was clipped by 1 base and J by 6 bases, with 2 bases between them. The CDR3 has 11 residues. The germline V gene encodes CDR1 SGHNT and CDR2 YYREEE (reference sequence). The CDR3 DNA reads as TGTGCCAGCAGCTTGTCCAATGAGCAGTTCTTC. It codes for CASSLSNEQFF. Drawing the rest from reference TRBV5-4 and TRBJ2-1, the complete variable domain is ETGVTQSPTHLIKTRGQQVTLRCSSQSGHNTVSWYQQALGQGPQFIFQYYREEENGRGNFPPRFSGLQFPNYSSELNVNALELDDSALYLCASSLSNEQFFGPGTRLTVL.

The CDR3 is CASTSRTNEQFF. The CDR3 nucleotides are TGTGCCAGTACTAGCAGGACAAATGAGCAGTTCTTC. V and J are TRBV19 and TRBJ2-1; D tentatively fits TRBD1 or TRBD2 (5 bases each). Trimming pared 7 bases from V and 7 bases from J, leaving 11 bases between. This CDR3 is built from 12 residues. CDR1 LNHDA and CDR2 SQIVND come from the germline V gene (reference sequence).

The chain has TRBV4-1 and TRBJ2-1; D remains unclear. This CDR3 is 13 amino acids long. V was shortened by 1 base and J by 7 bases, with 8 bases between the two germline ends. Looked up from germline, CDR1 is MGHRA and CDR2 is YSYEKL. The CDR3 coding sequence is TGCGCCAGCAGCCAAGCACAGTGGAATGAGCAGTTCTTC. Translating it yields CASSQAQWNEQFF.

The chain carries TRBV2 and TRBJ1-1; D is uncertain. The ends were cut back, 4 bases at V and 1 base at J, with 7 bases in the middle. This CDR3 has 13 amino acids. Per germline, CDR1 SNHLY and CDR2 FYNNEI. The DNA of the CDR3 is TGTGCCAGCAGTGTGACGGGGAACACTGAAGCTTTCTTT. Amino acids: CASSVTGNTEAFF.

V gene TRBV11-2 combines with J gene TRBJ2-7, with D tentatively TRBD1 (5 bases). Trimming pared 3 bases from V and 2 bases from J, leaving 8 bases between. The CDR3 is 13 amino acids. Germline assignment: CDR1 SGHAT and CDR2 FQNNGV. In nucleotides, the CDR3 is TGTGCCAGCAGCTTGGGCAGGGCCTACGAGCAGTACGTC. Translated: CASSLGRAYEQYV.

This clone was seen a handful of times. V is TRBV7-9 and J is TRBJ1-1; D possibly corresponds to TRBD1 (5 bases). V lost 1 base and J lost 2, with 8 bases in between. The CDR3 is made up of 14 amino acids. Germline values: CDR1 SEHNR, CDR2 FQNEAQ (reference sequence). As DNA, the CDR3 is TGTGCCAGCAGCTTAGGAGGGACTAACACTGAAGCTTTCTTT. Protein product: CASSLGGTNTEAFF. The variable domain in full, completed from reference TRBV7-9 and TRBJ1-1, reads DTGVSQNPRHKITKRGQNVTFRCDPISEHNRLYWYRQTLGQGPEFLTYFQNEAQLEKSRLLSDRFSAERPKGSFSTLEIQRTEQGDSAMYLCASSLGGTNTEAFFGQGTRLTVV.

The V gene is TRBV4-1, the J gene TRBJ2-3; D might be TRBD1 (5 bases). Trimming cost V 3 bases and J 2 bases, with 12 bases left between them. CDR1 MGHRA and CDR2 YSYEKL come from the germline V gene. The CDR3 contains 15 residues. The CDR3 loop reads CASSHEQDSTDTQYF. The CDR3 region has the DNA TGCGCCAGCAGCCACGAACAGGATTCCACAGATACGCAGTATTTT.

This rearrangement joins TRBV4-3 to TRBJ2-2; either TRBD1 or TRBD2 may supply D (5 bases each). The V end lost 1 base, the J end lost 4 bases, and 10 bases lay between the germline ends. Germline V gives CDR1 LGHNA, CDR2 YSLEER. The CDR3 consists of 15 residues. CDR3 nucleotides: TGCGCCAGCAGCCAAGGACCGGGGACCACCGGGGAGCTGTTTTTT. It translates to CASSQGPGTTGELFF.

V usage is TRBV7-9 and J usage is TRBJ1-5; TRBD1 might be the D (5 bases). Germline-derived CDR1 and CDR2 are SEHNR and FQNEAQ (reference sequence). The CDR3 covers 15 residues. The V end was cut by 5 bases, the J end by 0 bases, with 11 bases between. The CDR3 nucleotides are TGTGCCAGCAGCGTGGGGACCGATAGCAATCAGCCCCAGCATTTT. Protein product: CASSVGTDSNQPQHF.

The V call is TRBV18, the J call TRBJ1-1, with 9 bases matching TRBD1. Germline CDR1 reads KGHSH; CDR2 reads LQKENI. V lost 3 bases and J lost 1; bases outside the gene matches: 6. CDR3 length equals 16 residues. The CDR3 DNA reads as TGTGCCAGCTCACCGATGGGACAGGGACCGAACACTGAAGCTTTCTTT. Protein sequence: CASSPMGQGPNTEAFF. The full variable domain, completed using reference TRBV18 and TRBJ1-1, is NAGVMQNPRHLVRRRGQEARLRCSPMKGHSHVYWYRQLPEEGLKFMVYLQKENIIDESGMPKERFSAEFPKEGPSILRIQQVVRGDSAAYFCASSPMGQGPNTEAFFGQGTRLTVV.

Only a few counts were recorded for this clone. This CDR3 is CASSESTGGNQPQHF. Here the CDR3 DNA reads TGTGCCAGCAGTGAATCCACAGGCGGCAATCAGCCCCAGCATTTT. This chain links TRBV6-1 with TRBJ1-5, with D tentatively TRBD1 (5 bases). Trimming took off 2 bases at V and 2 bases at J, with 10 bases between the two ends. The germline CDR1 and CDR2 sequences are MNHNS and SASEGT. The CDR3 totals 15 residues.

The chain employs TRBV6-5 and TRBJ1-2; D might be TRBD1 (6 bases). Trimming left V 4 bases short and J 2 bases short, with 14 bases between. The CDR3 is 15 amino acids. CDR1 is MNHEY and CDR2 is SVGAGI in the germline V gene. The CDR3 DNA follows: TGTGCCAGCAGTTCCTACTCGGACAGCAACTATGGCTACACCTTC. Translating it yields CASSSYSDSNYGYTF.

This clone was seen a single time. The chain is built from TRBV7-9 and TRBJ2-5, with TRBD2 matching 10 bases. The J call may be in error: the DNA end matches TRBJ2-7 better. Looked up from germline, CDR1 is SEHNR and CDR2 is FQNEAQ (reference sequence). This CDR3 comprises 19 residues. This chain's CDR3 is CASSLVLGPAGGFFHEQYF. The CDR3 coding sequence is TGTGCCAGCAGCTTAGTTCTTGGTCCAGCGGGAGGGTTTTTCCACGAGCAGTACTTC.

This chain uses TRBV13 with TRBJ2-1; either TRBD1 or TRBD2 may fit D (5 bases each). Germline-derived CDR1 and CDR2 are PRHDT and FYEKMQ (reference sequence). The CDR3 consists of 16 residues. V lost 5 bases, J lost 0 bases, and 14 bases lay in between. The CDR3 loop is CASSAPGTSSYNEQFF. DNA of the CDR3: TGTGCCAGCAGCGCCCCCGGGACGAGCTCCTACAATGAGCAGTTCTTC.

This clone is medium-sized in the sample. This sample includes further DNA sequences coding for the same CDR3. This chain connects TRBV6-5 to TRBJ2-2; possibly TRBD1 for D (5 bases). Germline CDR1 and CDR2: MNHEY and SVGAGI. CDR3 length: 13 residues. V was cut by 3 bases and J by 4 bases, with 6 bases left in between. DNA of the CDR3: TGTGCCAGCAGTTATAGGGGCACCGGGGAGCTGTTTTTT. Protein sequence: CASSYRGTGELFF.

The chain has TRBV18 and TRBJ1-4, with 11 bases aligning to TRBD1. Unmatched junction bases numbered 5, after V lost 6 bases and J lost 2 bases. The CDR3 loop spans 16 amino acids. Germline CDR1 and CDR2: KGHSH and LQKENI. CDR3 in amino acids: CASSTGQGATNEKLFF. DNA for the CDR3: TGTGCCAGCTCGACCGGACAGGGGGCGACTAATGAAAAACTGTTTTTT.

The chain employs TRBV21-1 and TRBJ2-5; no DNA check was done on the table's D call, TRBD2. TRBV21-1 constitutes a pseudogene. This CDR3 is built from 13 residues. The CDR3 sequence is CASRGTSLKTQYF. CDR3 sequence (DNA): TGTGCCAGCAGGGGGACTAGCTTGAAGACCCAGTACTTC.

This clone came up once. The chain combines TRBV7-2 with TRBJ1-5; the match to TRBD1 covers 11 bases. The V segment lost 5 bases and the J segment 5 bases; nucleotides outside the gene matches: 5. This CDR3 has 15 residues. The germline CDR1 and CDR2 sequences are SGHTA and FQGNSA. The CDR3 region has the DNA TGTGCCAGCAGCCACGGACAGGGGGCTCATCAGCCCCAGCATTTT. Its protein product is CASSHGQGAHQPQHF.